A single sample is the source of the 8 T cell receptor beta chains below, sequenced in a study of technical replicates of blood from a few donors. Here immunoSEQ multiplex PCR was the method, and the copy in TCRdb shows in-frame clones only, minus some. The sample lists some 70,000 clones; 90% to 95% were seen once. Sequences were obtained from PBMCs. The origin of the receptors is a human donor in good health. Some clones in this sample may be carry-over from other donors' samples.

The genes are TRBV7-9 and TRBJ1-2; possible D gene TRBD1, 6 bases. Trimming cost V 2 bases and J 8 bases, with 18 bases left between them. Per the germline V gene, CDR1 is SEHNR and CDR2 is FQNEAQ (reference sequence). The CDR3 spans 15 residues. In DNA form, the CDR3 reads TGTGCCAGCAGCTTACTCACCGGGGGGGGGCGAGGCTACACCTTC. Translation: CASSLLTGGGRGYTF.

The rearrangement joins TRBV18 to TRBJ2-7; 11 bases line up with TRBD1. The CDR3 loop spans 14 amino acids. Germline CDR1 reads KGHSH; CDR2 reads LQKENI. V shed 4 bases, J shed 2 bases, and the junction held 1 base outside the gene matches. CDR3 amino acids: CASSRGQGAYEQYF. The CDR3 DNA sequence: TGTGCCAGCTCACGGGGACAGGGGGCCTACGAGCAGTACTTC.

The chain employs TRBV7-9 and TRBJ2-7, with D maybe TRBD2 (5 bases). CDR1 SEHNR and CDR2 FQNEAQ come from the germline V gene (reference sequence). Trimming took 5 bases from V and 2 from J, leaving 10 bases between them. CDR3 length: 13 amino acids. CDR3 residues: CASSPAGTYEQYF. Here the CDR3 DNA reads TGTGCCAGCAGCCCAGCCGGGACCTACGAGCAGTACTTC.

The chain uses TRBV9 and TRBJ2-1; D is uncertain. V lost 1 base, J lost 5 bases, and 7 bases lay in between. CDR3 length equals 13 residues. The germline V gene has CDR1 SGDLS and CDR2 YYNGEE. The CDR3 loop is CASSVSGNNEQFF. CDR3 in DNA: TGTGCCAGCAGCGTATCAGGAAACAATGAGCAGTTCTTC.

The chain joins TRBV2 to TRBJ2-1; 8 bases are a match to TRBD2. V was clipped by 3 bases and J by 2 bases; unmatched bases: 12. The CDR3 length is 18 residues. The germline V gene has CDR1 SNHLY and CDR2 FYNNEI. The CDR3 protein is CASSDPLAGYPTYNEQFF. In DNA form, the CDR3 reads TGTGCCAGCAGTGACCCCCTAGCGGGCTATCCGACCTACAATGAGCAGTTCTTC.

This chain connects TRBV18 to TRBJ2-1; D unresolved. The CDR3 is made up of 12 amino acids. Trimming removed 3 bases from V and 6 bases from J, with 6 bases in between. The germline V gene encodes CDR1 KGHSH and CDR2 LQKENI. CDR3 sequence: CASSPSGNEQFF. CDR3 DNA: TGTGCCAGCTCACCCTCAGGCAATGAGCAGTTCTTC.

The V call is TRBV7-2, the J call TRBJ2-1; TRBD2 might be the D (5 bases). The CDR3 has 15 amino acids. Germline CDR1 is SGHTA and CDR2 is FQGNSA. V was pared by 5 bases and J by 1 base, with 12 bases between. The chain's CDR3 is CASSRGPGSYNEQFF. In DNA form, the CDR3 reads TGTGCCAGCAGCCGTGGACCGGGATCCTACAATGAGCAGTTCTTC.

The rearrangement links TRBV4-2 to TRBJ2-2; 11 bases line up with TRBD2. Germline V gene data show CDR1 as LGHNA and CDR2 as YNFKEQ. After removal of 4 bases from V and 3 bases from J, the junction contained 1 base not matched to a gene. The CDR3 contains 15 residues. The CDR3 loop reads CASSPGLADTGELFF. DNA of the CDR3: TGTGCCAGCAGCCCGGGACTAGCGGACACCGGGGAGCTGTTTTTT.